The present TCR beta chain was sequenced within a study of T cells in Graves' hyperthyroidism and ophthalmopathy. Active moderate-to-severe ophthalmopathy, Clinical Activity Score at least 3, NOSPECS at least 4, under 3 months' duration. Uncontrolled infection, other autoimmune disease, pregnancy or lactation led to exclusion. It was RNA transcripts that yielded the amplified TCR beta CDR3 regions. A set of HTBI primers served as the primers for a first-round RT-PCR of the TCR CDR3. Using its own MiXCR run on the multiplex PCR reads, TCRdb lists one record per CDR3 protein. The sample shows about 600,000 distinct CDR3 sequences, approximately 15% of them seen only once. V was pared by 5 bases and J by 7 bases, with 5 bases of the junction left unmatched. This CDR3 has 15 residues. In germline, CDR1 is WSHSY, CDR2 SAAADI.

The receptor comes from a middle-aged woman with Graves' ophthalmopathy. The sequenced material came from blood. This chain joins TRBV10-2 and TRBJ2-2; 12 nucleotides agree with TRBD2. CDR3 bases: TGCGCCAGCAGTTCTAGCGGGAGGGCCGACGGGGAGCTGTTTTTT. As protein: CASSSSGRADGELFF.